Listed here are 22 T cell receptor beta chains from one sample, sequenced in a study of CXCR3-negative and CXCR3-positive naive CD8 T cells. Libraries were UMI-labeled 5' RACE TRB cDNA. Reprocessing the 5' RACE reads, TCRdb reports a single entry for every CDR3 protein and omits DNA. The sample table includes more than 45,000 distinct CDR3 sequences. Sequenced sample: naive CXCR3- CD8+ T cells from blood. Subset described: CD45RO-CCR7+CD27+CD95- naive CD8+ T cells lacking CXCR3 (TNR3-). All receptors come from a human donor in good health. Some clones in this sample may be carry-over from other donors' samples.

The chain uses TRBV20-1 and TRBJ1-1. Germline V gene sequence: CDR1 DFQATT, CDR2 SNEGSKA (reference sequence). The CDR3 is made up of 13 amino acids. The CDR3 here is CSARVGPGTEAFF.

This rearrangement joins TRBV7-2 to TRBJ2-5; TCRdb proposes TRBD1, but this gene call is untestable without DNA. The germline gives CDR1 SGHTA, CDR2 FQGNSA. This CDR3 comprises 15 residues. CDR3 protein: CASSPTAGAGETQYF.

The chain joins TRBV6-2 or TRBV6-3 to TRBJ2-2; TCRdb indicates TRBD2, and absent DNA this call remains unverified. The CDR3 consists of 14 residues. The V gene's germline CDR1 is MNHEY and CDR2 SVGEGT. This chain's CDR3 is CASTSVQMGGELFF.

The chain has TRBV6-2 or TRBV6-3 and TRBJ2-4. Germline values: CDR1 MNHEY, CDR2 SVGEGT. The CDR3 loop spans 14 amino acids. This CDR3 is CATNTVLAKNIQYF.

The chain uses TRBV29-1 and TRBJ2-7. CDR1 SQVTM and CDR2 ANQGSEA come from the germline V gene. This CDR3 is 12 amino acids long. CDR3: CSVEDRTYEQYF.

The chain has TRBV15 and TRBJ2-3; TCRdb picks TRBD1, but there is no DNA to check that call. The CDR3 has 16 amino acids. Germline V lookup: CDR1 LNHNV, CDR2 YYDKDF (reference sequence). The CDR3 sequence: CATSRTREGAWDTQYF.

The chain links TRBV15 to TRBJ2-7. The germline V gene encodes CDR1 LNHNV and CDR2 YYDKDF (reference sequence). The CDR3 covers 13 residues. The chain's CDR3 is CATSRAGSYEQYF.

The chain couples TRBV7-3 to TRBJ2-1; TCRdb indicates TRBD1, and absent DNA this call remains unverified. Germline lookup yields CDR1 SGHTA and CDR2 FQGTGA. CDR3 length equals 15 residues. CDR3: CASSLDGGGYNEQFF.

This chain uses TRBV19 with TRBJ2-1; the D gene TCRdb calls, TRBD1, cannot be checked with no DNA. Germline lookup yields CDR1 LNHDA and CDR2 SQIVND (reference sequence). The CDR3 covers 16 residues. CDR3 region: CASSMFAGVWNNEQFF.

Here the CDR3 reads CASSPWVVAGEPIVSDTQYF. The chain carries TRBV25-1 and TRBJ2-3; TCRdb indicates TRBD2, and absent DNA this call remains unverified. This CDR3 has 20 residues. Germline CDR1 and CDR2: MGHDK and SYGVNS.

The chain couples TRBV12-3 or TRBV12-4 to TRBJ2-5; TCRdb returns TRBD1, unconfirmable since there is no DNA. The CDR3 is 13 amino acids. The CDR3 sequence: CAGRSGAEETQYF.

This chain uses TRBV7-9 with TRBJ2-1; TCRdb lists TRBD2, though no DNA is available to test this call. Per germline, CDR1 SEHNR and CDR2 FQNEAQ (reference sequence). CDR3 length: 15 residues. The CDR3 here is CASSPRDKRVNEQFF.

CDR3 sequence reads: CASSLIGGYGNQPQHF. The rearrangement joins TRBV27 to TRBJ1-5; TCRdb gives TRBD1 as the D gene, but with no DNA this cannot be confirmed. CDR3 length equals 16 residues. The germline V gene has CDR1 MNHEY and CDR2 SMNVEV (reference sequence).

The gene calls are TRBV6-5 and TRBJ2-1; TCRdb calls TRBD1, which cannot be checked without DNA. The CDR3 totals 17 residues. CDR1 is MNHEY, CDR2 SVGAGI, per germline. The CDR3 loop reads CASSYPTGTGGSNEQFF.

V and J are TRBV12-3 or TRBV12-4 and TRBJ1-2; TCRdb proposes TRBD1, but this gene call is untestable without DNA. The CDR3 sequence is 15 residues long. CDR3 in amino acids: CASSLIYRGDDGYTF.

This chain uses TRBV19 with TRBJ2-3; the D call from TCRdb, TRBD2, cannot be confirmed without DNA. The length of the CDR3 is 15 residues. From germline, CDR1 is LNHDA and CDR2 SQIVND (reference sequence). CDR3 loop: CASSPGLAGADTQYF.

V gene TRBV29-1 combines with J gene TRBJ1-3; the D call of TRBD1 rests on TCRdb alone, since no DNA is present to check it. This CDR3 spans 16 amino acids. Germline V CDR1 and CDR2: SQVTM, ANQGSEA. CDR3 region: CSVEDMGPTSGNTIYF.

The gene calls are TRBV28 and TRBJ2-7; TCRdb reports TRBD1, a call that lacks DNA to check it against. The CDR3 contains 15 residues. In germline, CDR1 is MDHEN, CDR2 SYDVKM. CDR3 sequence: CASILSLGNVYEQYF.

The chain employs TRBV5-1 and TRBJ2-1; TCRdb gives TRBD1 as the D gene, but with no DNA this cannot be confirmed. Germline V lookup: CDR1 SGHRS, CDR2 YFSETQ. This CDR3 contains 18 residues. The CDR3 protein is CASSSPLDATGPYNEQFF.

The chain combines TRBV28 with TRBJ2-2; there is no DNA to check the TCRdb D call of TRBD1. The V gene's germline CDR1 is MDHEN and CDR2 SYDVKM. The CDR3 is 13 amino acids. The CDR3 region is CASSPQGSGELFF.

This chain connects TRBV29-1 to TRBJ1-3. The CDR3 is 12 amino acids. Germline V gene lookup returns CDR1 SQVTM and CDR2 ANQGSEA. This chain's CDR3 is CSAGAAGNTIYF.

The chain has TRBV7-2 and TRBJ1-1; TCRdb calls TRBD1, which cannot be checked without DNA. CDR3 length: 17 residues. Germline V CDR1 and CDR2: SGHTA, FQGNSA. The CDR3 sequence is CASSLTGRGGKYTEAFF.